These 24 T cell receptor beta chains were sequenced from one sample in a study of shared clonotypes between healthy human individuals. In the naive CD8 group, cells lacked CD45RO and were positively selected for CCR7, so terminally differentiated effector memory CD45RA+ cells were left out. Sequencing was performed with immunoSEQ multiplex PCR; in TCRdb, only in-frame clones are kept and a portion is missing. Of about 600,000 clones in the sample, roughly 96% are singletons; the top ten hold over 0.09%. The sequenced sample was naive CD8+ T cells sorted from blood. The receptors were gathered from a woman aged 30 to 39 in good health.

The chain uses TRBV4-1 and TRBJ2-2, with D unresolved. Germline values: CDR1 MGHRA, CDR2 YSYEKL. V gave up 1 base and J gave up 4 bases, with 10 bases separating them. The CDR3 length is 15 residues. CDR3 sequence: CASSQVTVSTGELFF. The CDR3 DNA follows: TGCGCCAGCAGCCAAGTTACGGTCAGCACCGGGGAGCTGTTTTTT.

The chain links TRBV25-1 to TRBJ2-4; 11 bases agree with TRBD2. CDR1 is MGHDK and CDR2 is SYGVNS in the germline V gene. The V segment lost 1 base and the J segment 0 bases; nucleotides outside the gene matches: 5. The CDR3 runs to 18 residues. CDR3 sequence reads: CASSESSGRTLAKNIQYF. In nucleotides, the CDR3 is TGTGCCAGCAGTGAATCTAGCGGGAGGACCCTAGCCAAAAACATTCAGTACTTC.

The gene calls are TRBV6-1 and TRBJ2-1; weak D call: TRBD2 (5 bases). V lost 3 bases and J lost 6, with 12 bases in between. CDR3 length: 14 amino acids. Germline CDR1 is MNHNS and CDR2 is SASEGT. CDR3 protein: CASSDAGLSNEQFF. Here the CDR3 DNA reads TGTGCCAGCAGTGACGCAGGACTGTCCAATGAGCAGTTCTTC.

The genes are TRBV28 and TRBJ2-7; no definite D call. The CDR3 has 8 amino acids. Germline values: CDR1 MDHEN, CDR2 SYDVKM. Trimming removed 7 bases from V and 6 bases from J, with 1 base in between. Here the CDR3 reads CASIEQYF. The CDR3, as DNA: TGTGCCAGCATCGAGCAGTACTTC.

The chain couples TRBV27 to TRBJ2-7; 10 bases map to TRBD2. This CDR3 has 14 residues. Germline CDR1 and CDR2: MNHEY and SMNVEV (reference sequence). V dropped 5 bases and J dropped 0; count of bases not matched to a gene: 1. The CDR3 DNA is TGTGCCAGCAGTACTAGCGGGGCCTCCTACGAGCAGTACTTC. Encoded protein: CASSTSGASYEQYF.

The rearrangement joins TRBV5-8 to TRBJ2-5; D unclear. Germline V CDR1 and CDR2: SGHTS, YDEGEE. Deletions cut 2 bases from V and 2 bases from J, with 13 bases between. The CDR3 sequence is 15 residues long. CDR3 loop: CASSFGYSPQETQYF. The DNA for the CDR3 is TGTGCCAGCAGCTTCGGGTACAGTCCTCAAGAGACCCAGTACTTC.

This sequence joins TRBV7-9 and TRBJ2-7; a weak D match, TRBD1 (5 bases). V was cut by 0 bases and J by 2 bases, with 14 bases left in between. CDR3 length: 16 residues. CDR1 is SEHNR and CDR2 is FQNEAQ in the germline V gene (reference sequence). The chain's CDR3 is CASSLAGDSLPYEQYF. DNA for the CDR3: TGTGCCAGCAGCTTAGCAGGGGATAGCTTGCCCTACGAGCAGTACTTC.

The count of this clone is one. V and J are TRBV27 and TRBJ1-5; 7 positions agree with TRBD1. The CDR3 is 14 amino acids. CDR1 and CDR2 from the germline V gene are MNHEY and SMNVEV (reference sequence). V gave up 5 bases and J gave up 3 bases; unmatched junction bases: 4. For the CDR3, the DNA is TGTGCCAGCAGTCCGACAGGGACCAATCAGCCCCAGCATTTT. It codes for CASSPTGTNQPQHF.

The chain uses TRBV5-1 and TRBJ1-1, with 12 bases matching TRBD1. CDR3 length equals 21 residues. The germline CDR1 and CDR2 sequences are SGHRS and YFSETQ. V lost 0 bases and J lost 3; bases outside the gene matches: 18. The CDR3 coding sequence is TGCGCCAGCAGCTTGGGGACCTACGGGGACAGGGGGCTGATCCTAGACACTGAAGCTTTCTTT. It codes for CASSLGTYGDRGLILDTEAFF.

The chain is built from TRBV7-6 and TRBJ1-4, with 11 bases identical to TRBD1. This CDR3 contains 17 residues. CDR1 is SGHVS and CDR2 is FNYEAQ in the germline V gene. The V gene end was trimmed by 5 bases and the J gene end by 2 bases; junction bases not matched to a gene: 7. Written as DNA, the CDR3 is TGTGCCAGCAGCACCCGGGACAGGGGGTATACTAATGAAAAACTGTTTTTT. It is translated as CASSTRDRGYTNEKLFF.

V and J are TRBV5-6 and TRBJ2-1; perhaps TRBD2 as D (5 bases). The CDR3 is 15 amino acids. The ends were cut back, 5 bases at V and 7 bases at J, with 19 bases in the middle. The germline gives CDR1 SGHDT, CDR2 YYEEEE. The CDR3 coding sequence is TGTGCCAGCAGAATCACTAGAGACCTGTGGAATGAGCAGTTCTTC. Amino acids: CASRITRDLWNEQFF. Based on the CDR3 plus reference TRBV5-6 and TRBJ2-1, the full variable domain is DAGVTQSPTHLIKTRGQQVTLRCSPKSGHDTVSWYQQALGQGPQFIFQYYEEEERQRGNFPDRFSGHQFPNYSSELNVNALLLGDSALYLCASRITRDLWNEQFFGPGTRLTVL.

The rearrangement joins TRBV28 to TRBJ2-3; D not resolved. Germline V CDR1 and CDR2: MDHEN, SYDVKM. This CDR3 comprises 14 residues. V was shortened by 8 bases and J by 0 bases, with 12 bases between the two germline ends. The CDR3 loop is CASRGSWSTDTQYF. The CDR3, as DNA: TGTGCCAGCCGAGGATCATGGAGCACAGATACGCAGTATTTT.

This chain links TRBV2 with TRBJ2-7, with D maybe TRBD1 (6 bases). The germline gives CDR1 SNHLY, CDR2 FYNNEI. Trimming removed 5 bases at V and 5 bases at J, with 16 bases between. The length of the CDR3 is 14 residues. The CDR3 spells CASSRSRDINEQYF. The DNA for the CDR3 is TGTGCCAGCAGTCGCTCCAGGGACATCAACGAGCAGTACTTC.

The chain joins TRBV15 to TRBJ1-2, with D possibly being TRBD1 (6 bases). CDR1 LNHNV and CDR2 YYDKDF come from the germline V gene (reference sequence). The CDR3 has 16 residues. Trimming shortened V by 7 bases and J by 4 bases, and 22 bases separated the two germline ends. For the CDR3, the DNA is TGTGCCACCACCGATCGACAGGTGGAGTTAGGCTATGGCTACACCTTC. It specifies CATTDRQVELGYGYTF.

V usage is TRBV7-8 and J usage is TRBJ2-7; a possible D gene is TRBD2 (6 bases). Germline CDR1 SGHVS, CDR2 FQNEAQ. V was trimmed by 3 bases and J by 1 base, leaving 13 bases between them. The CDR3 totals 15 residues. DNA for the CDR3: TGTGCCAGCAGCTTGGAGGGTAGCGGATCCTACGAGCAGTACTTC. Translated, it gives CASSLEGSGSYEQYF.

The V and J genes are TRBV7-8 and TRBJ1-2; D is perhaps TRBD1 (6 bases). There are 18 residues in the CDR3. The V and J ends lost 2 bases and 6 bases respectively, with 25 bases between them. CDR1 SGHVS and CDR2 FQNEAQ come from the germline V gene. The CDR3 coding sequence is TGTGCCAGCAGCTTATTCTCGGTGAAGGCAGGGGTGTTAAATGGCTACACCTTC. Its protein product is CASSLFSVKAGVLNGYTF.

Comments on this clone: Other DNA sequences in this specimen translate into the identical CDR3. The chain uses TRBV5-4 and TRBJ1-1; D is perhaps TRBD1 (5 bases). Germline V gene lookup returns CDR1 SGHNT and CDR2 YYREEE (reference sequence). The CDR3 contains 13 residues. The V end lost 2 bases, the J end lost 5 bases, and 10 bases lay between the germline ends. This CDR3 reads CASSFFGGTEAFF. Written as DNA, the CDR3 is TGTGCCAGCAGCTTCTTTGGGGGGACTGAAGCTTTCTTT. Full variable domain (missing parts from reference TRBV5-4 and TRBJ1-1): ETGVTQSPTHLIKTRGQQVTLRCSSQSGHNTVSWYQQALGQGPQFIFQYYREEENGRGNFPPRFSGLQFPNYSSELNVNALELDDSALYLCASSFFGGTEAFFGQGTRLTVV.

The chain links TRBV25-1 to TRBJ2-7; D perhaps matches TRBD1 (6 bases). The ends were cut back, 2 bases at V and 0 bases at J, with 11 bases in the middle. Germline CDR1 MGHDK, CDR2 SYGVNS. The CDR3 is 15 residues long. The DNA of the CDR3 is TGTGCCAGCAGTGAAAGTAACAGGGACTCCTACGAGCAGTACTTC. Translated: CASSESNRDSYEQYF.

The chain uses TRBV6-5 and TRBJ2-2; unclear D gene. The V and J ends lost 0 bases and 0 bases respectively, with 8 bases between them. CDR3 length: 16 amino acids. Germline V gene sequence: CDR1 MNHEY, CDR2 SVGAGI. DNA for the CDR3: TGTGCCAGCAGTTACTCGCCCGGCGCGAACACCGGGGAGCTGTTTTTT. Protein sequence: CASSYSPGANTGELFF.

The CDR3 spells CASSSGLAGDYEQYF. In DNA form, the CDR3 reads TGTGCCAGCAGTTCCGGGCTAGCGGGAGACTACGAGCAGTACTTC. V usage is TRBV6-5 and J usage is TRBJ2-5; 10 bases line up with TRBD2. The J call may be mistaken, given a closer DNA end match to TRBJ2-7. This CDR3 spans 15 amino acids. Germline V gene data show CDR1 as MNHEY and CDR2 as SVGAGI.

This rearrangement joins TRBV30 to TRBJ1-2; 8 bases match TRBD1. V shed 5 bases and J 7 bases; nucleotides not matched to a gene: 9. CDR3 size: 13 residues. Germline V gives CDR1 GTSNPN, CDR2 SVGIG (reference sequence). The DNA of the CDR3 is TGTGCCTGGGATTTTTCAGGGGGCAGTGGCTACACCTTC. Encoded protein: CAWDFSGGSGYTF.

The chain joins TRBV13 to TRBJ2-5, with unresolved D. The CDR3 runs 12 residues. V was shortened by 1 base and J by 11 bases, with 11 bases between the two germline ends. Germline CDR1 is PRHDT and CDR2 is FYEKMQ (reference sequence). CDR3 DNA sequence: TGTGCCAGCAGCTTAGCATCTACTCAGCAGTACTTC. As protein: CASSLASTQQYF.

The J gene is TRBJ2-7, the V gene TRBV7-8; no definite D call. With 5 bases removed from V and 0 bases from J, the gap between germline ends came to 8 bases. The CDR3 loop spans 13 amino acids. CDR1 is SGHVS, CDR2 FQNEAQ, per germline. The CDR3 region has the DNA TGTGCCAGCAGCGCCCAGAACTCCTACGAGCAGTACTTC. It is translated as CASSAQNSYEQYF.

This clone showed up just once. The rearrangement links TRBV10-2 to TRBJ2-2; D gene unclear. CDR1 is WSHSY and CDR2 is SAAADI in the germline V gene. The CDR3 runs 12 residues. The ends were cut back, 3 bases at V and 9 bases at J, with 8 bases in the middle. The CDR3 region is CASSDNPWELFF. CDR3 coding DNA: TGCGCCAGCAGTGATAATCCCTGGGAGCTGTTTTTT.